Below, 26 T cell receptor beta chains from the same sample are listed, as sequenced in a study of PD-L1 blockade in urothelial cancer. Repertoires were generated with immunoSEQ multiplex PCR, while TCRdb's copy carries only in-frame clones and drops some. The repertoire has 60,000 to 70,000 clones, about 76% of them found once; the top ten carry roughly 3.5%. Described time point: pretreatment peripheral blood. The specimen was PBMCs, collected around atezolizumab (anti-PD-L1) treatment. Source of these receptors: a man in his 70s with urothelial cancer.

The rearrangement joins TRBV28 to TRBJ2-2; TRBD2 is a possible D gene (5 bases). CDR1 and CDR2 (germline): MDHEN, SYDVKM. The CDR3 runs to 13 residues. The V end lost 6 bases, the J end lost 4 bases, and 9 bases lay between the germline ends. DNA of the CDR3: TGTGCCAGCAGGCTGAGCGGCACCGGGGAGCTGTTTTTT. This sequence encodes CASRLSGTGELFF.

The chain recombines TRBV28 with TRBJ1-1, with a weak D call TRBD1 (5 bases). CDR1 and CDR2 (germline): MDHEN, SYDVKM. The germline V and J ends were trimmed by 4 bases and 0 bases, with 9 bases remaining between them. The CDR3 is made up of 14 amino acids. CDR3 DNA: TGTGCCAGCAGTTGGGGGGGACTGAACACTGAAGCTTTCTTT. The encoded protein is CASSWGGLNTEAFF.

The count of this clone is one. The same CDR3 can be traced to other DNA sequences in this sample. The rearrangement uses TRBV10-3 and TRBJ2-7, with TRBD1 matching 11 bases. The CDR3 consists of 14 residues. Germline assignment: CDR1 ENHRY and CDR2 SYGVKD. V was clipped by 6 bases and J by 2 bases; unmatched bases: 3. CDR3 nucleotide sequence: TGTGCCATCAGACCGGGACAGGGGGCCTACGAGCAGTACTTC. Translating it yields CAIRPGQGAYEQYF.

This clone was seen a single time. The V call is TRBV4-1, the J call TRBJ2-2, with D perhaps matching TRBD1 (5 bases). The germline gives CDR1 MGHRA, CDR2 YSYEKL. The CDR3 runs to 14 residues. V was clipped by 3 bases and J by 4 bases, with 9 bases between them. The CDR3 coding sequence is TGCGCCAGCAGCCAGACCAGGGTCACCGGGGAGCTGTTTTTT. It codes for CASSQTRVTGELFF.

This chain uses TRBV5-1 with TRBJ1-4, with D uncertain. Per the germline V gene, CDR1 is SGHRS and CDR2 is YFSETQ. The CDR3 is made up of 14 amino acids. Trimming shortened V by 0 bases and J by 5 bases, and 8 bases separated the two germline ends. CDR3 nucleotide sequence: TGCGCCAGCAGCTTGGGGCAGAGGAATGAAAAACTGTTTTTT. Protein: CASSLGQRNEKLFF.

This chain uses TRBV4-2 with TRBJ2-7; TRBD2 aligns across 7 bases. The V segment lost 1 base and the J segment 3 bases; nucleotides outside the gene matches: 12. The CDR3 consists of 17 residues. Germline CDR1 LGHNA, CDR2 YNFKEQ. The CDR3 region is CASSQGAPGTTHYEQYF. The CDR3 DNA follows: TGTGCCAGCAGCCAAGGGGCCCCCGGGACTACTCACTACGAGCAGTACTTC.

CDR3 DNA: TGCGCCAGCAGCCTCCCCCCCGGGACTAGCGCCCTGAGGGGGACTGACGAGCAGTACTTC. This gives the protein CASSLPPGTSALRGTDEQYF. The chain combines TRBV5-1 with TRBJ2-7; 10 nucleotides agree with TRBD2. V shed 4 bases and J 5 bases; nucleotides not matched to a gene: 24. Germline V gene lookup returns CDR1 SGHRS and CDR2 YFSETQ. The CDR3 is made up of 20 amino acids.

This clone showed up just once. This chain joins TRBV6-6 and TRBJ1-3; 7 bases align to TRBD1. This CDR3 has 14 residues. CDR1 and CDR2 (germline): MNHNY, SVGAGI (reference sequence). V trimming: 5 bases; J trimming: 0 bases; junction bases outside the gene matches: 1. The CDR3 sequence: CASSRDSSGNTIYF. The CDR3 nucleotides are TGTGCCAGCAGTCGGGACAGCTCTGGAAACACCATATATTTT.

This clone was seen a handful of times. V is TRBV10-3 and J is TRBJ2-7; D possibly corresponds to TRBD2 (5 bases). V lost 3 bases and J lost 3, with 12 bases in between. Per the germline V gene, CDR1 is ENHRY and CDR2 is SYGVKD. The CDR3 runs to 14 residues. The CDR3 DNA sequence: TGTGCCATCAGTGATCGGGAAAGGGTCTACGAGCAGTACTTC. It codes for CAISDRERVYEQYF.

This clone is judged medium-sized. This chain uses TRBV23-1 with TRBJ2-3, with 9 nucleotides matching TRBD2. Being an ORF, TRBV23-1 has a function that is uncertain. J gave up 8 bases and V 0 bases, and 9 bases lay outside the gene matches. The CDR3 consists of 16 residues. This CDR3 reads CASSQSMSSGEGTQYF. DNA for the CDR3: TGCGCCAGCAGTCAATCGATGTCTAGCGGGGAAGGTACGCAGTATTTT.

CDR3 in DNA: TGTGCCAGCAGTTATAGCGGCAGGGTTAGCAATCAGCCCCAGCATTTT. Its protein product is CASSYSGRVSNQPQHF. The chain uses TRBV28 and TRBJ1-5; D may be TRBD1 (5 bases). Trimming took off 4 bases at V and 0 bases at J, with 13 bases between the two ends. CDR3 length: 16 residues. Germline lookup yields CDR1 MDHEN and CDR2 SYDVKM.

CDR3 coding DNA: TGTGCCAGCAAGGCGGGAGTCCACACAGATACGCAGTATTTT. Translating gives CASKAGVHTDTQYF. The chain employs TRBV28 and TRBJ2-3; 7 bases map to TRBD2. The CDR3 has 14 residues. The germline gives CDR1 MDHEN, CDR2 SYDVKM. Unmatched junction bases numbered 6, after V lost 7 bases and J lost 2 bases. The full variable domain, completed using reference TRBV28 and TRBJ2-3, is DVKVTQSSRYLVKRTGEKVFLECVQDMDHENMFWYRQDPGLGLRLIYFSYDVKMKEKGDIPEGYSVSREKKERFSLILESASTNQTSMYLCASKAGVHTDTQYFGPGTRLTVL.

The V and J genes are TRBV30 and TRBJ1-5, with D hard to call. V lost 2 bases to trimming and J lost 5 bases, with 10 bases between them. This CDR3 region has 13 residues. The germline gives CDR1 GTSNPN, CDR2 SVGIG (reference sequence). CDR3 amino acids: CAWSPGLYQPQHF. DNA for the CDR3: TGTGCCTGGAGTCCCGGTCTATATCAGCCCCAGCATTTT.

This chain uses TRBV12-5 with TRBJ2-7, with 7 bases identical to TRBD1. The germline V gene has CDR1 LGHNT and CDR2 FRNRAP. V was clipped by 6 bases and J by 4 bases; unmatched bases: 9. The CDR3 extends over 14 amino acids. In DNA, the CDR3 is TGTGCTAGTGGCCGAGACCGGGACAGATACGAGCAGTACTTC. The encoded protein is CASGRDRDRYEQYF.

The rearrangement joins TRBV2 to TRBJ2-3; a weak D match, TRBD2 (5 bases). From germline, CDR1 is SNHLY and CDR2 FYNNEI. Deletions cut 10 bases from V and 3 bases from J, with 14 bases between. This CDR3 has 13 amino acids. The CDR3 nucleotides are TGTGCCACCCGTGAGGGAGTGACAGATACGCAGTATTTT. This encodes CATREGVTDTQYF.

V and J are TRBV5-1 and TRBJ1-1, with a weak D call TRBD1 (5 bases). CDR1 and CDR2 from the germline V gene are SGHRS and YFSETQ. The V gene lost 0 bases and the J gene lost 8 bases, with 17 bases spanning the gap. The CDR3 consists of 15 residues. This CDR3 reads CASSLDGREGSEAFF. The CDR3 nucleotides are TGCGCCAGCAGCTTGGACGGCAGGGAGGGGTCAGAAGCTTTCTTT. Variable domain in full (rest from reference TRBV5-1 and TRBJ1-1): KAGVTQTPRYLIKTRGQQVTLSCSPISGHRSVSWYQQTPGQGLQFLFEYFSETQRNKGNFPGRFSGRQFSNSRSEMNVSTLELGDSALYLCASSLDGREGSEAFFGQGTRLTVV.

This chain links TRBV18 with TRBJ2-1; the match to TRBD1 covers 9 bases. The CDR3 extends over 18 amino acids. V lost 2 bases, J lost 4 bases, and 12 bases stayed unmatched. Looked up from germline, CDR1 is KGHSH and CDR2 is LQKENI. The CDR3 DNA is TGTGCCAGCTCACCATTCTTTTCCGGGACAGGGATATACAATGAGCAGTTCTTC. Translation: CASSPFFSGTGIYNEQFF.

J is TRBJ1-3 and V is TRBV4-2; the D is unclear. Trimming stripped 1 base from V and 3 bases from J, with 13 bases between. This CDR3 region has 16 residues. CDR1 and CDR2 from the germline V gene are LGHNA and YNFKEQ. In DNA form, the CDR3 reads TGTGCCAGCAGCCAAGGCCCCCTGGGAGGTGGAAACACCATATATTTT. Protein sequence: CASSQGPLGGGNTIYF.

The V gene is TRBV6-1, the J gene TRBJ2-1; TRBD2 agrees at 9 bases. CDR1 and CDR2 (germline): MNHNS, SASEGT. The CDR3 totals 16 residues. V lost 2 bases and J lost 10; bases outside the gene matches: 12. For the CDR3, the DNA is TGTGCCAGCAGTGAACCGACTAGCGGATTCTTGGAAGAGCAGTTCTTC. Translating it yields CASSEPTSGFLEEQFF.

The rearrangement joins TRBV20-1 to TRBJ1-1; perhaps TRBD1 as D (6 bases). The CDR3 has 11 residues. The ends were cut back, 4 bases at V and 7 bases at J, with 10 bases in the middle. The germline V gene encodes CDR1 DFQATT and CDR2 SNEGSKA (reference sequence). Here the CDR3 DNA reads TGCAGTGCTATTAAAGGGGGTGAAGCTTTCTTT. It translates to CSAIKGGEAFF.

CDR3 DNA sequence: TGTGCCAGCAGCTTAGGGACAGGGGGGAGTGAAAAACTGTTTTTT. Amino acids: CASSLGTGGSEKLFF. This sequence joins TRBV13 and TRBJ1-4; 9 bases map to TRBD1. Germline trimming cut 0 bases from V and 7 bases from J; bases unmatched to any gene: 3. Germline loops: CDR1 PRHDT, CDR2 FYEKMQ (reference sequence). CDR3 length equals 15 residues.

CDR3 region: CASSPRTGPTSGANVLTF. CDR3 DNA: TGTGCCAGCTCACCCAGGACAGGGCCGACCTCTGGGGCCAACGTCCTGACTTTC. The chain is built from TRBV18 and TRBJ2-6, with 8 nucleotides matching TRBD1. The ends lost 3 bases at V and 0 bases at J; junction bases unmatched: 7. The CDR3 consists of 18 residues. Looked up from germline, CDR1 is KGHSH and CDR2 is LQKENI. The full variable domain, its missing parts supplied by reference TRBV18 and TRBJ2-6, is NAGVMQNPRHLVRRRGQEARLRCSPMKGHSHVYWYRQLPEEGLKFMVYLQKENIIDESGMPKERFSAEFPKEGPSILRIQQVVRGDSAAYFCASSPRTGPTSGANVLTFGAGSRLTVL.

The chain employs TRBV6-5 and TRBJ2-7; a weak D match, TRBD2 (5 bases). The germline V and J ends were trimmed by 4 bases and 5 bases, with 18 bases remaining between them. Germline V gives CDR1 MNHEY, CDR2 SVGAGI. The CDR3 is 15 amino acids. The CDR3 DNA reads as TGTGCCAGCAGTTTTAATGAGGACCAGAGGGACGAGCAGTACTTC. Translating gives CASSFNEDQRDEQYF.

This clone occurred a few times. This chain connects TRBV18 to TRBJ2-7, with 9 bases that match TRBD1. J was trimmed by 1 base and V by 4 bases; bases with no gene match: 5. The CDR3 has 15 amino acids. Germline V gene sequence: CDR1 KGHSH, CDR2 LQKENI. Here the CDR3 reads CASSRSGTGSYEQYF. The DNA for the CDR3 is TGTGCCAGCTCACGTTCCGGGACAGGGTCCTACGAGCAGTACTTC. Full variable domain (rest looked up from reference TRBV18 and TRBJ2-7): NAGVMQNPRHLVRRRGQEARLRCSPMKGHSHVYWYRQLPEEGLKFMVYLQKENIIDESGMPKERFSAEFPKEGPSILRIQQVVRGDSAAYFCASSRSGTGSYEQYFGPGTRLTVT.

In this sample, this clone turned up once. The chain's CDR3 is CASSPHSETDTQYF. DNA for the CDR3: TGTGCCAGCAGCCCTCATTCAGAAACAGATACGCAGTATTTT. The chain employs TRBV5-4 and TRBJ2-3; D gene uncertain. This CDR3 has 14 amino acids. Germline CDR1 SGHNT, CDR2 YYREEE (reference sequence). The V end lost 4 bases, the J end lost 3 bases, and 12 bases lay between the germline ends.

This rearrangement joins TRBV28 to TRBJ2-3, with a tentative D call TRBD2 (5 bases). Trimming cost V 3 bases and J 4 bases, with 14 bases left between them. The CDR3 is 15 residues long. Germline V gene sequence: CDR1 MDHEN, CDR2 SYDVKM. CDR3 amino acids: CASSFGLAGADTQYF. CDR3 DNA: TGTGCCAGCAGTTTCGGGCTAGCCGGCGCAGATACGCAGTATTTT.